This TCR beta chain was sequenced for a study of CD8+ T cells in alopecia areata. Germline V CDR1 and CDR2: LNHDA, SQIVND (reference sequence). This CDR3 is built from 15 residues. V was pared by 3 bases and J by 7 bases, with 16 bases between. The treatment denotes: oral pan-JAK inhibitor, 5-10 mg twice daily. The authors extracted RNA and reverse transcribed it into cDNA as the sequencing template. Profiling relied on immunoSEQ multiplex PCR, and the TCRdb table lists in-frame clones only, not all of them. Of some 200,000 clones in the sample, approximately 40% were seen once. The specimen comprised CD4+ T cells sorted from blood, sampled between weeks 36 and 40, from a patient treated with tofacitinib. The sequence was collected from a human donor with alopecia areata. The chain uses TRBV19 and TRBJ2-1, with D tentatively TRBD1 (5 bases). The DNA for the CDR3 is TGTGCCAGTAGTATTGGTAACAGGTTGAGTAATGAGCAGTTCTTC. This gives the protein CASSIGNRLSNEQFF.